This is a list of T cell receptor beta chains from one sample in a study of T cells in Graves' hyperthyroidism and ophthalmopathy. One entry per CDR3 protein results from TCRdb running MiXCR on the multiplex PCR reads. The sample lists about 480,000 distinct CDR3 sequences, about 20% seen once, with about 49% in the top ten. The specimen was blood. These receptors were collected from a woman in her sixties or seventies with Graves' ophthalmopathy. Both conserved end residues are part of each CDR3. Fields, in order: D gene, V gene, clone size, J gene, CDR3 protein, CDR3 DNA. The D gene is left open where the match is weak. The listing skips clone size in some rows; elsewhere it reads once, few, many or a size class.

NA	TRBV5-1	few	TRBJ2-3	CASSLVGFGTDTQYF	TGCGCCAGCAGCTTGGTGGGGTTCGGCACAGATACGCAGTATTTT
TRBD2	TRBV10-3	NA	TRBJ2-5	CAISQLAGGQETQYF	TGTGCCATCAGCCAACTAGCGGGAGGACAAGAGACCCAGTACTTC
TRBD1	TRBV2	many	TRBJ2-7	CASSAGQGNTYEQYF	TGTGCCAGCAGCGCCGGACAGGGGAATACCTACGAGCAGTACTTC
NA	TRBV7-2	many	TRBJ1-1	CASSLFAGRRGKATEAFF	TGTGCCAGCAGCTTATTCGCAGGGCGACGGGGGAAAGCTACTGAAGCTTTCTTT
TRBD1	TRBV12-3/TRBV12-4	few	TRBJ2-7	CASSRGTGLPEQYF	TGTGCCAGCAGCCGGGGGACAGGGCTACCCGAGCAGTACTTC
NA	TRBV28	many	TRBJ1-1	CASSPGGMGTEAFF	TGTGCCAGCAGCCCGGGAGGTATGGGGACTGAAGCTTTCTTT
TRBD2	TRBV7-2	few	TRBJ2-5	CASSLIAGPQETQYF	TGTGCCAGCAGCTTAATAGCGGGACCACAAGAGACCCAGTACTTC
NA	TRBV15	many	TRBJ2-1	CATSRDSGTYNEQFF	TGTGCCACCAGCAGAGATAGCGGAACCTACAATGAGCAGTTCTTC
NA	TRBV6-1	few	TRBJ1-1	CASRTGLEAFF	TGTGCCAGCCGGACCGGTCTTGAAGCTTTCTTT
NA	TRBV19	NA	TRBJ1-1	CAGSIVGITEAFF	TGTGCCGGTAGTATAGTAGGGATCACTGAAGCTTTCTTT
TRBD2	TRBV3-1	few	TRBJ2-1	CASSRWWLAGAFRGNEQFF	TGTGCCAGCAGCCGCTGGTGGCTAGCGGGAGCATTTCGGGGGAATGAGCAGTTCTTC
TRBD1	TRBV29-1	NA	TRBJ1-2	CSVEQSGGYGYTF	TGCAGCGTTGAACAGTCAGGGGGCTATGGCTACACCTTC
NA	TRBV6-1	many	TRBJ1-1	CASSATANTEAFF	TGTGCCAGCAGCGCGACAGCTAACACTGAAGCTTTCTTT
NA	TRBV27	few	TRBJ1-6	CASSLASRNSPLHF	TGTGCCAGCAGCCTCGCCAGCCGTAATTCACCCCTCCACTTT
NA	TRBV10-3	NA	TRBJ2-1	CAITQGSSSYNEQFF	TGTGCCATCACTCAAGGATCGAGCTCCTACAATGAGCAGTTCTTC
NA	TRBV20-1	NA	TRBJ1-2	CSAVTQAMDYGYTF	TGCAGTGCTGTCACACAGGCCATGGACTATGGCTACACCTTC
TRBD2	TRBV7-2	NA	TRBJ2-7	CASSLRALAGGPYEQYF	TGTGCCAGCAGCTTACGAGCTTTAGCGGGAGGGCCCTACGAGCAGTACTTC